This is a list of T cell receptor beta chains from one sample in a study of T cell responses to AZD1222 COVID-19 vaccine. Method: immunoSEQ multiplex PCR; TCRdb's copy keeps in-frame clones and lacks some. The top ten clones hold about a tenth of a sample with about 150,000 clones, around 86% of them seen once. The sequencing used peripheral blood, collected 28 days after the second AZD1222 dose. These receptors came from an adult who received the AZD1222 COVID-19 vaccine. Both conserved end residues are part of each CDR3. The D gene is left open where the match is weak. The size entry is marked missing in some rows and otherwise reads once, few, many or a size class.

TRBV7-2	-	TRBJ2-7	TRBD2	TGTGCCAGCAGCCCGGATGGCCTAGCGGGGTACGAGCAGTACTTC	CASSPDGLAGYEQYF
TRBV27	few	TRBJ1-6	-	TGTGCCAGCAGTTTAAAAAGAAATAATTCACCCCTCCACTTT	CASSLKRNNSPLHF
TRBV3-1/TRBV3-2	-	TRBJ2-2	-	TGTGCCAGCAGTCCGGACCCGTCGAACACCGGGGAGCTGTTTTTT	CASSPDPSNTGELFF
TRBV5-1	-	TRBJ2-1	-	TGCGCCAGCAGCTTGGAGTGGTCCGGATCGGAGCAGTTCTTC	CASSLEWSGSEQFF
TRBV20-1	-	TRBJ2-5	-	TGCAGTGCAACAAGAGGGGAGACCCAGTACTTC	CSATRGETQYF
TRBV9	once	TRBJ2-3	-	TGTGCCAGCAGCGCAGGGATTTACCGCACAGATACGCAGTATTTT	CASSAGIYRTDTQYF
TRBV19	-	TRBJ1-6	-	TGTGCCAGTAAGCGGGGCAATAATTCACCCCTCCACTTT	CASKRGNNSPLHF
TRBV15	-	TRBJ1-1	-	TGTGCCACCAGCTTGAACAGGGTTGGGTTGACTGAAGCTTTCTTT	CATSLNRVGLTEAFF
TRBV6-5	few	TRBJ1-2	-	TGTGCCAGCACGCGGGGGTACGGGTATGGCTACACCTTC	CASTRGYGYGYTF
TRBV15	-	TRBJ2-1	-	TGTGCCACCAGTAGACAGGGAGGATCCTACAATGAGCAGTTCTTC	CATSRQGGSYNEQFF
TRBV9	-	TRBJ2-4	TRBD2	TGTGCCAGCAGCCCTCACCGGGGGGGTGGCAAAAACATTCAGTACTTC	CASSPHRGGGKNIQYF
TRBV6-6	-	TRBJ1-6	-	TGTGCCAGCAGTACACGACGGGGGGATTCACCCCTCCACTTT	CASSTRRGDSPLHF
TRBV7-3	-	TRBJ2-1	TRBD2	TGTGCCAGCAGCTTAATAGGGACTAGCGGGAACAATGAGCAGTTCTTC	CASSLIGTSGNNEQFF
TRBV28	-	TRBJ1-5	TRBD1	TGTGCCAGCAGTTCCGTCCCGGGACAGACTTATAGCAATCAGCCCCAGCATTTT	CASSSVPGQTYSNQPQHF
TRBV5-4	-	TRBJ1-3	-	TGTGCCAGCAGCATGCAGGGGGGAAACACCATATATTTT	CASSMQGGNTIYF
TRBV7-8	once	TRBJ2-5	TRBD2	TGTGCCAGCAGCTTAGGGGAGGGCGACAAAAGGAGGGAGACCCAGTACTTC	CASSLGEGDKRRETQYF
TRBV20-1	few	TRBJ2-7	-	TGCAGTGCTAGTCCGACTGGGGGACTTGCTAACACCTACGAGCAGTACTTC	CSASPTGGLANTYEQYF